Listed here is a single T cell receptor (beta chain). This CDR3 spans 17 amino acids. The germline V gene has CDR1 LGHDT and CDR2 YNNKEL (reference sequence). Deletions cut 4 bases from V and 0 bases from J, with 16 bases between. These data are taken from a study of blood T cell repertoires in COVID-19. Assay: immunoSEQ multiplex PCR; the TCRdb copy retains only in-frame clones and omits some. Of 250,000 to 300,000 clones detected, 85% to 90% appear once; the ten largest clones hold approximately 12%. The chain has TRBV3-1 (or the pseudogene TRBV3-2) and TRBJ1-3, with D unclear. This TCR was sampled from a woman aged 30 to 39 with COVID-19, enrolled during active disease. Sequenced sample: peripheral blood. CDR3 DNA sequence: TGTGCCAGCAGCCCGCCGTCCGGGAGATACTCTGGAAACACCATATATTTT. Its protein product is CASSPPSGRYSGNTIYF.